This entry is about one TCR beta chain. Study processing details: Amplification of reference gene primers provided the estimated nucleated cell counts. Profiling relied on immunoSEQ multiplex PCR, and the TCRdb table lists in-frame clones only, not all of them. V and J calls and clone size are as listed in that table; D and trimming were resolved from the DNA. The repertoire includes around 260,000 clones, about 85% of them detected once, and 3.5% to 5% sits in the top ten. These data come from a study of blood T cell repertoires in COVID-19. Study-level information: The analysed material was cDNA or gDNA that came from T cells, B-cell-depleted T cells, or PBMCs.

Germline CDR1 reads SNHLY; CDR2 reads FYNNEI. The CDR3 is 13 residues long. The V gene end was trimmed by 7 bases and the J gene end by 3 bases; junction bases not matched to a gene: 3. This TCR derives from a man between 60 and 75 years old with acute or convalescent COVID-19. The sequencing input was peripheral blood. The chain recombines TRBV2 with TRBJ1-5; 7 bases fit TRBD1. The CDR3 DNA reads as TGTGCCAGCAAGGGACAGACCAATCAGCCCCAGCATTTT. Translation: CASKGQTNQPQHF. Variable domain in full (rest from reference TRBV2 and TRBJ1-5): EPEVTQTPSHQVTQMGQEVILRCVPISNHLYFYWYRQILGQKVEFLVSFYNNEISEKSEIFDDQFSVERPDGSNFTLKIRSTKLEDSAMYFCASKGQTNQPQHFGDGTRLSIL.